These T cell receptor beta chains were read from a single sample in a study of T cells in Graves' hyperthyroidism and ophthalmopathy. TCRdb used MiXCR to reprocess the multiplex PCR reads, holding one entry per CDR3 protein. The sample has 300,000 to 450,000 distinct CDR3 sequences; under 20% are singletons. Sequencing input: blood. The receptors stem from a man in his late teens or twenties with Graves' ophthalmopathy. Both conserved end residues are part of each CDR3. D genes are given only for firm matches. Clone size is stated in some rows and not others, as once, few, many or a class when expanded.

CDR3	DNA	size	V	D	J
CASSLSGGEDTQYF	TGCGCCAGCAGCTTGTCTGGGGGGGAAGATACGCAGTATTTT	NA	TRBV5-1	TRBD2	TRBJ2-3
CASGLEGPQHF	TGTGCTAGTGGCTTGGAAGGGCCCCAGCATTTT	few	TRBV12-5	NA	TRBJ1-5
CASSLDGQPYEQYF	TGTGCCAGCAGCTTAGACGGACAACCCTACGAGCAGTACTTC	NA	TRBV7-9	NA	TRBJ2-7
CASSLGFAGGVADTQYF	TGTGCCAGCAGCTTAGGATTCGCGGGGGGTGTGGCAGATACGCAGTATTTT	many	TRBV7-9	TRBD2	TRBJ2-3
CASSEGGAGETQYF	TGTGCCAGCAGCGAGGGGGGGGCTGGGGAGACCCAGTACTTC	NA	TRBV9	NA	TRBJ2-5
CASTPTSFGETQYF	TGTGCCAGCACCCCGACAAGTTTCGGAGAGACCCAGTACTTC	NA	TRBV6-2/TRBV6-3	NA	TRBJ2-5
CASSTLEGSYNSPLHF	TGTGCCAGCAGTACCCTCGAAGGGAGCTATAATTCACCCCTCCACTTT	many	TRBV12-3/TRBV12-4	NA	TRBJ1-6
CASTGQGWGGELFF	TGTGCCAGCACAGGACAGGGTTGGGGCGGGGAGCTGTTTTTT	many	TRBV2	TRBD1	TRBJ2-2
CSAGHKNTGELFF	TGCAGTGCCGGGCACAAGAACACCGGGGAGCTGTTTTTT	few	TRBV20-1	NA	TRBJ2-2
CSALTGGATDTQYF	TGCAGTGCTTTGACAGGGGGCGCGACAGATACGCAGTATTTT	NA	TRBV20-1	TRBD1	TRBJ2-3
CATRAGVATEAFF	TGTGCCACCAGGGCAGGGGTGGCCACTGAAGCTTTCTTT	NA	TRBV24-1	NA	TRBJ1-1
CASSQGGQGKETQYF	TGTGCCAGCAGCCAAGGAGGGCAGGGAAAGGAGACCCAGTACTTC	few	TRBV5-6	NA	TRBJ2-5
CASSEPMARGRTDTQYF	TGTGCCAGCAGTGAACCCATGGCTAGGGGGCGTACAGATACGCAGTATTTT	many	TRBV6-1	TRBD1	TRBJ2-3
CASSVRWDSPLHF	TGCGCCAGCAGCGTACGTTGGGATTCACCCCTCCACTTT	NA	TRBV5-1	NA	TRBJ1-6
CASSLQGDRADTQYF	TGCGCCAGCAGCTTACAGGGGGACAGGGCAGATACGCAGTATTTT	many	TRBV5-1	TRBD1	TRBJ2-3
CSARTKTDLNIVAFF	TGCAGTGCTAGGACCAAGACAGACTTGAATATAGTAGCTTTCTTT	many	TRBV20-1	NA	TRBJ1-1
CSTPTVYGYTF	TGCAGTACCCCGACAGTCTATGGCTACACCTTC	many	TRBV20-1	NA	TRBJ1-2
CASSERYSTDTQYF	TGTGCCAGCAGTGAACGCTATAGCACAGATACGCAGTATTTT	many	TRBV2	NA	TRBJ2-3
CASSKLGGGSRNSPLHF	TGTGCCAGCAGCAAATTGGGGGGGGGCTCGAGGAATTCACCCCTCCACTTT	many	TRBV14	NA	TRBJ1-6
CASSLSGPEAFF	TGCGCCAGCAGCTTGTCTGGGCCTGAAGCTTTCTTT	many	TRBV5-1	NA	TRBJ1-1
CASSGNYREPNQPQHF	TGTGCCAGCAGCGGCAACTACAGAGAACCCAATCAGCCCCAGCATTTT	many	TRBV11-2	NA	TRBJ1-5
CASSHFGGETQYF	TGTGCCAGCAGCCACTTCGGCGGAGAGACCCAGTACTTC	NA	TRBV4-2	NA	TRBJ2-5